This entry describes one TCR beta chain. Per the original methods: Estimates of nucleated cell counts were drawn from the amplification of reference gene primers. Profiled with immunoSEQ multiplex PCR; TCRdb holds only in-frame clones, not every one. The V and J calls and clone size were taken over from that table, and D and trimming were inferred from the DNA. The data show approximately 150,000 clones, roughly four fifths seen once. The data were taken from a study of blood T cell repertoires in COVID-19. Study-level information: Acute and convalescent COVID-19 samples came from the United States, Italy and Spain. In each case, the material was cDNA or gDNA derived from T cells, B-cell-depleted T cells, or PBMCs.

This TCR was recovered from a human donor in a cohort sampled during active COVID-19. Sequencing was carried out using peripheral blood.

CDR3 sequence: CASSYSGRTPEGQFF. CDR3 in DNA: TGTGCCAGCAGTTATAGCGGGAGGACCCCAGAAGGGCAGTTCTTC. The chain uses TRBV6-2 or TRBV6-3 and TRBJ2-1, with 10 positions matching TRBD2. In germline, CDR1 is MNHEY, CDR2 SVGEGT. The CDR3 has 15 residues. Trimming took 3 bases from V and 12 from J; bases not matched to a gene: 11.